This entry lists 26 T cell receptor beta chains sequenced from one sample in a study of cytomegalovirus exposure and HLA in healthy donors. Clones were read by immunoSEQ multiplex PCR, and TCRdb kept only the in-frame ones, dropping some. The sample has more than 90,000 clones, 88% seen once. Sequences were obtained from PBMCs. Receptors were obtained from a man aged 18-30 years in good health and CMV-seronegative.

The chain carries TRBV2 and TRBJ1-1, with TRBD1 matching over 7 bases. The CDR3 consists of 15 residues. With V trimmed by 5 bases and J by 6 bases, 12 bases remained unmatched. Germline V CDR1 and CDR2: SNHLY, FYNNEI. CDR3 coding DNA: TGTGCCAGCAGTCTGGAGACAGGGATTCGAGCTGAAGCTTTCTTT. Amino acids: CASSLETGIRAEAFF.

This clone has a single count. V usage is TRBV5-4 and J usage is TRBJ2-1; 12 bases align to TRBD2. Germline V gives CDR1 SGHNT, CDR2 YYREEE (reference sequence). The CDR3 totals 14 residues. The J segment lost 8 bases and the V segment lost 4 bases, leaving 4 bases of the junction unmatched. This chain's CDR3 is CASSDGLAGHEQFF. Written as DNA, the CDR3 is TGTGCCAGCAGCGACGGACTAGCGGGGCATGAGCAGTTCTTC.

The chain uses TRBV7-8 and TRBJ1-5, with 10 nucleotides matching TRBD1. The CDR3 totals 17 residues. CDR1 SGHVS and CDR2 FQNEAQ come from the germline V gene. V shed 6 bases, J shed 0 bases, and the junction held 8 bases outside the gene matches. CDR3 in amino acids: CASRRTGGPSSNQPQHF. The CDR3, as DNA: TGTGCCAGCAGACGGACAGGGGGACCTTCTAGCAATCAGCCCCAGCATTTT. Combining the CDR3 with reference TRBV7-8 and TRBJ1-5 gives the whole variable domain GAGVSQSPRYKVAKRGQDVALRCDPISGHVSLFWYQQALGQGPEFLTYFQNEAQLDKSGLPSDRFFAERPEGSVSTLKIQRTQQEDSAVYLCASRRTGGPSSNQPQHFGDGTRLSIL.

Judged by abundance, this clone is medium-sized (0.01 to 0.1%). The V gene is TRBV11-2, the J gene TRBJ2-7; TRBD2 is a possible D gene (5 bases). CDR1 is SGHAT and CDR2 is FQNNGV in the germline V gene. Trimming took off 5 bases at V and 4 bases at J, with 18 bases between the two ends. The CDR3 is 15 residues long. The DNA of the CDR3 is TGTGCCAGCAGCGGAGGAAGTCGGACGTCTTACGAGCAGTACTTC. Amino acids: CASSGGSRTSYEQYF. Full variable domain (missing parts from reference TRBV11-2 and TRBJ2-7): EAGVAQSPRYKIIEKRQSVAFWCNPISGHATLYWYQQILGQGPKLLIQFQNNGVVDDSQLPKDRFSAERLKGVDSTLKIQPAKLEDSAVYLCASSGGSRTSYEQYFGPGTRLTVT.

The chain couples TRBV6-1 to TRBJ1-6; no firm D call. Germline CDR1 reads MNHNS; CDR2 reads SASEGT. The V end was cut by 2 bases, the J end by 13 bases, with 15 bases between. The CDR3 has 14 amino acids. This chain's CDR3 is CASSELPVLSPLHF. CDR3 nucleotide sequence: TGTGCCAGCAGTGAACTCCCGGTTTTGTCGCCCCTCCACTTT.

V usage is TRBV18 and J usage is TRBJ1-1, with D maybe TRBD1 (6 bases). V was shortened by 6 bases and J by 1 base, with 18 bases between the two germline ends. This CDR3 is built from 16 residues. The V gene's germline CDR1 is KGHSH and CDR2 LQKENI. The CDR3 protein is CASSDPVRGKNTEAFF. For the CDR3, the DNA is TGTGCCAGCTCCGATCCTGTCAGGGGAAAGAACACTGAAGCTTTCTTT.

The chain recombines TRBV30 with TRBJ2-7; 8 bases are shared with TRBD2. In germline, CDR1 is GTSNPN, CDR2 SVGIG (reference sequence). Unmatched junction bases numbered 10, after V lost 6 bases and J lost 3 bases. This CDR3 has 14 residues. CDR3 protein: CACNYGGGIYEQYF. The CDR3 DNA sequence: TGTGCCTGCAATTACGGCGGGGGGATCTACGAGCAGTACTTC.

The J gene is TRBJ2-4, the V gene TRBV6-1; no reliable D call. With 6 bases removed from V and 6 bases from J, the gap between germline ends came to 15 bases. The CDR3 is 14 amino acids. Per germline, CDR1 MNHNS and CDR2 SASEGT. The CDR3 coding sequence is TGTGCCAGCAGCGAATCACGGCGGATAAACATTCAGTACTTC. Translating it yields CASSESRRINIQYF.

The chain combines TRBV2 with TRBJ1-2; 8 positions match TRBD1. V was pared by 8 bases and J by 6 bases, with 14 bases of the junction left unmatched. This CDR3 region has 15 residues. Germline loops: CDR1 SNHLY, CDR2 FYNNEI. CDR3 loop: CASAGQTGVVDGYTF. The CDR3 DNA reads TGTGCCAGCGCAGGACAGACAGGGGTAGTGGATGGCTACACCTTC. The full variable domain, with the rest looked up from reference TRBV2 and TRBJ1-2, is EPEVTQTPSHQVTQMGQEVILRCVPISNHLYFYWYRQILGQKVEFLVSFYNNEISEKSEIFDDQFSVERPDGSNFTLKIRSTKLEDSAMYFCASAGQTGVVDGYTFGSGTRLTVV.

This clone has just a few counts. The chain is built from TRBV28 and TRBJ1-2; D is perhaps TRBD1 (5 bases). CDR1 MDHEN and CDR2 SYDVKM come from the germline V gene. The CDR3 is 15 residues long. V was shortened by 5 bases and J by 4 bases, with 17 bases between the two germline ends. The CDR3 loop reads CASSTVRALPYGYTF. The CDR3 coding sequence is TGTGCCAGCAGTACTGTCAGGGCGCTTCCCTATGGCTACACCTTC.

The chain joins TRBV5-6 to TRBJ2-6, with TRBD1 matching 7 bases. CDR1 SGHDT and CDR2 YYEEEE come from the germline V gene. V was pared by 4 bases and J by 2 bases, with 12 bases of the junction left unmatched. This CDR3 has 18 amino acids. The CDR3 here is CASSRGLTGLPGANVLTF. The CDR3 bases are TGTGCCAGCAGCCGAGGTTTGACAGGGCTCCCTGGGGCCAACGTCCTGACTTTC.

V and J are TRBV5-6 and TRBJ2-7; weak D call: TRBD1 (6 bases). Germline lookup yields CDR1 SGHDT and CDR2 YYEEEE. The CDR3 length is 14 residues. Deletions cut 1 base from V and 7 bases from J, with 15 bases between. In DNA, the CDR3 is TGTGCCAGCAGCTTGTTAGGGGGTAGAAGGGAGCAGTACTTC. Translated, it gives CASSLLGGRREQYF.

This sequence joins TRBV5-8 and TRBJ2-7; tentative D call: TRBD2 (7 bases). V lost 4 bases, J lost 1 base, and 18 bases lay in between. The CDR3 is 16 amino acids. CDR1 is SGHTS, CDR2 YDEGEE, per germline. The CDR3 loop is CASSIQGGASSYEQYF. The CDR3 DNA reads TGTGCCAGCAGCATACAGGGAGGGGCGTCGTCCTACGAGCAGTACTTC.

The genes are TRBV30 and TRBJ2-7; the match to TRBD2 covers 10 bases. V was clipped by 2 bases and J by 9 bases; unmatched bases: 10. Germline V gene lookup returns CDR1 GTSNPN and CDR2 SVGIG (reference sequence). This CDR3 comprises 14 residues. The CDR3 sequence is CAWSTGLAGVRQYF. Here the CDR3 DNA reads TGTGCCTGGAGTACGGGTCTAGCGGGGGTTCGGCAGTACTTC.

The V gene is TRBV7-2, the J gene TRBJ2-1, with 7 bases fitting TRBD1. This CDR3 spans 15 amino acids. Germline values: CDR1 SGHTA, CDR2 FQGNSA. The trim removed 6 bases at V and 2 bases at J, leaving 7 bases unmatched. Here the CDR3 DNA reads TGTGCCAGCAGTTCCCAGGGGGTTGCCTACAATGAGCAGTTCTTC. This gives the protein CASSSQGVAYNEQFF.

This rearrangement joins TRBV18 to TRBJ2-5, with D maybe TRBD2 (5 bases). V gave up 3 bases and J gave up 2 bases, with 10 bases separating them. The CDR3 spans 14 residues. Germline assignment: CDR1 KGHSH and CDR2 LQKENI. CDR3 residues: CASSPSGVQETQYF. The CDR3 region has the DNA TGTGCCAGCTCACCGTCCGGGGTACAAGAGACCCAGTACTTC.

The V and J genes are TRBV28 and TRBJ1-5; 7 bases line up with TRBD1. The CDR3 is 19 amino acids. J lost 0 bases, V lost 5 bases, and 16 bases had no gene match. CDR1 is MDHEN and CDR2 is SYDVKM in the germline V gene. For the CDR3, the DNA is TGTGCCAGCAGTCCAACACCCCGGGGACAGCCCTATAGCAATCAGCCCCAGCATTTT. It codes for CASSPTPRGQPYSNQPQHF.

The rearrangement links TRBV14 to TRBJ1-2; D is ambiguous. V was trimmed by 4 bases and J by 1 base, leaving 7 bases between them. CDR1 is SGHDN and CDR2 is FVKESK in the germline V gene. This CDR3 comprises 13 residues. This CDR3 is CASSRSSNYGYTF. The CDR3 DNA sequence: TGTGCCAGCAGCCGCTCCAGTAACTATGGCTACACCTTC.

This chain links TRBV18 with TRBJ1-3, with no clear D. The CDR3 is 15 amino acids. CDR1 and CDR2 (germline): KGHSH, LQKENI. Trimming took 2 bases from V and 0 from J, leaving 8 bases between them. In DNA form, the CDR3 reads TGTGCCAGCTCACCAAACAGTAACTCTGGAAACACCATATATTTT. Protein: CASSPNSNSGNTIYF.

This chain joins TRBV5-1 and TRBJ2-7; 8 bases align to TRBD1. Per germline, CDR1 SGHRS and CDR2 YFSETQ. With 3 bases clipped from V and 0 bases from J, the junction kept 5 bases outside the gene matches. This CDR3 has 15 amino acids. The CDR3 bases are TGCGCCAGCAGCTCGGGACAGGTAAACTCCTACGAGCAGTACTTC. Translating gives CASSSGQVNSYEQYF.

The chain employs TRBV7-6 and TRBJ2-3, with D hard to call. The CDR3 consists of 13 residues. Trimming pared 2 bases from V and 1 base from J, leaving 4 bases between. The germline CDR1 and CDR2 sequences are SGHVS and FNYEAQ. The CDR3 sequence: CASSLPGTDTQYF. In DNA, the CDR3 is TGTGCCAGCAGCTTACCAGGCACAGATACGCAGTATTTT.

V usage is TRBV10-3 and J usage is TRBJ2-7; maybe TRBD2 (6 bases). The V gene's germline CDR1 is ENHRY and CDR2 SYGVKD. The CDR3 length is 13 residues. V lost 4 bases and J 4 bases, leaving 11 bases between the germline ends. This CDR3 is CAISGDSNYEQYF. CDR3 sequence (DNA): TGTGCCATCAGTGGGGACTCCAATTACGAGCAGTACTTC.

This clone was observed a handful of times. V gene TRBV6-1 combines with J gene TRBJ1-3; D unclear. The length of the CDR3 is 15 residues. Trimming left V 4 bases short and J 0 bases short, with 10 bases between. CDR1 MNHNS and CDR2 SASEGT come from the germline V gene. The CDR3 loop is CASSVLANSGNTIYF. For the CDR3, the DNA is TGTGCCAGCAGTGTCCTGGCAAACTCTGGAAACACCATATATTTT.

CDR3 in DNA: TGCGCCAGCAGCTTGATCGGGGGGACGAACACCGGGGAGCTGTTTTTT. It encodes CASSLIGGTNTGELFF. V gene TRBV5-1 combines with J gene TRBJ2-2; 7 bases fit TRBD2. The germline gives CDR1 SGHRS, CDR2 YFSETQ. V trimming: 1 base; J trimming: 0 bases; junction bases outside the gene matches: 3. CDR3 length equals 16 residues.

CDR3 coding DNA: TGTGCCAGCAGGGGGGGACTAGCGGGAGTTGGGGCCAACGTCCTGACTTTC. Residues: CASRGGLAGVGANVLTF. The gene calls are TRBV27 and TRBJ2-6, with 14 bases that match TRBD2. Looked up from germline, CDR1 is MNHEY and CDR2 is SMNVEV (reference sequence). The V gene end was trimmed by 6 bases and the J gene end by 3 bases; junction bases not matched to a gene: 4. The CDR3 is made up of 17 amino acids.

The gene calls are TRBV6-1 and TRBJ1-1, with TRBD1 matching over 8 bases. V shed 4 bases and J 0 bases; nucleotides not matched to a gene: 10. Germline V gene sequence: CDR1 MNHNS, CDR2 SASEGT. There are 17 residues in the CDR3. The CDR3 is CASSVLRTGLMNTEAFF. CDR3 nucleotide sequence: TGTGCCAGCAGTGTCCTGAGGACAGGGCTTATGAACACTGAAGCTTTCTTT.